This TCR beta chain was obtained from a study of beta chain features in type 1 diabetes. In this sample, this clone turned up a few times. V lost 6 bases and J lost 1; bases outside the gene matches: 5. The CDR3 extends over 15 amino acids. Germline V gene data show CDR1 as SQVTM and CDR2 as ANQGSEA. The study reverse transcribed the entire isolated RNA, so it sequenced expressed TCRB transcripts. Profiled with immunoSEQ multiplex PCR; TCRdb holds only in-frame clones, not every one. The data show 150,000 to 180,000 clones, around 10% seen once. This receptor was obtained from a man aged 18 to 30 in good health. The V and J genes are TRBV29-1 and TRBJ2-3, with 12 bases that match TRBD1. The sequenced material came from central memory CD4+ T cells from blood. CDR3 residues: CSVHRDRGRTDTQYF. CDR3 DNA sequence: TGCAGCGTCCACCGGGACAGGGGGCGCACAGATACGCAGTATTTT.